The 11 T cell receptor beta chains listed next were all sequenced from one sample in a study of CD8+ T cells in alopecia areata. Sequencing relied on a cDNA template that was reverse transcribed from extracted RNA. The table came from immunoSEQ multiplex PCR; TCRdb's copy has only in-frame clones and leaves some out. The data hold 130,000 to 150,000 clones, with about 47% observed a single time. The input for sequencing was CD4+ T cells sorted from blood, taken at week 0. The receptors originated from a human donor with alopecia areata.

This clone has more than one count but fewer than ten. The chain couples TRBV7-8 to TRBJ2-1; possible D gene TRBD2, 5 bases. The CDR3 consists of 16 residues. Germline-derived CDR1 and CDR2 are SGHVS and FQNEAQ. The V end was cut by 5 bases, the J end by 0 bases, with 14 bases between. DNA of the CDR3: TGTGCCAGCAGCCAAACCGGAGGTTACTCCTACAATGAGCAGTTCTTC. Amino acid sequence: CASSQTGGYSYNEQFF. Drawing the rest from reference TRBV7-8 and TRBJ2-1, the complete variable domain is GAGVSQSPRYKVAKRGQDVALRCDPISGHVSLFWYQQALGQGPEFLTYFQNEAQLDKSGLPSDRFFAERPEGSVSTLKIQRTQQEDSAVYLCASSQTGGYSYNEQFFGPGTRLTVL.

This clone was counted between two and nine times. The CDR3 here is CASSPQWNTEAFF. The CDR3 DNA follows: TGTGCCAGCAGCCCTCAATGGAACACTGAAGCTTTCTTT. The V gene is TRBV7-2, the J gene TRBJ1-1; D call uncertain. The ends were cut back, 5 bases at V and 1 base at J, with 8 bases in the middle. The CDR3 has 13 amino acids. Germline lookup yields CDR1 SGHTA and CDR2 FQGNSA.

This clone turned up a few times. The chain carries TRBV7-9 and TRBJ2-3, with D possibly matching TRBD2 (6 bases). The germline V gene has CDR1 SEHNR and CDR2 FQNEAQ (reference sequence). The CDR3 covers 15 residues. V was trimmed by 2 bases and J by 0 bases, leaving 9 bases between them. CDR3 sequence: CASSLSRESTDTQYF. The CDR3 DNA follows: TGTGCCAGCAGCTTAAGTCGGGAGAGCACAGATACGCAGTATTTT.

V gene TRBV29-1 combines with J gene TRBJ2-3; the match to TRBD2 covers 15 bases. Germline loops: CDR1 SQVTM, CDR2 ANQGSEA. With V trimmed by 7 bases and J by 8 bases, 10 bases remained unmatched. The CDR3 is made up of 15 amino acids. The CDR3 region has the DNA TGCAGCGCCGGACTAGCGGGAGGGCGGATCGTTACGCAGTATTTT. Amino acids: CSAGLAGGRIVTQYF.

The chain combines TRBV7-2 with TRBJ2-6; a weak D match, TRBD2 (6 bases). The germline V gene has CDR1 SGHTA and CDR2 FQGNSA. Trimming took 3 bases from V and 3 from J, leaving 9 bases between them. The CDR3 covers 15 residues. The CDR3 DNA reads as TGTGCCAGCAGCTTTGGCGGGGTTGGGGCCAACGTCCTGACTTTC. Encoded protein: CASSFGGVGANVLTF.

This clone has a handful of counts. The chain links TRBV9 to TRBJ2-5, with D possibly being TRBD1 (6 bases). Trimming shortened V by 2 bases and J by 2 bases, and 10 bases separated the two germline ends. In germline, CDR1 is SGDLS, CDR2 YYNGEE. There are 14 residues in the CDR3. The CDR3 region has the DNA TGTGCCAGCAGCGTTGGGACAAAACAAGAGACCCAGTACTTC. Protein sequence: CASSVGTKQETQYF.

J is TRBJ2-7 and V is TRBV7-2; no definite D call. Deletions cut 5 bases from V and 2 bases from J, with 13 bases between. This CDR3 comprises 14 residues. The germline CDR1 and CDR2 sequences are SGHTA and FQGNSA. The DNA of the CDR3 is TGTGCCAGCAGCCCAGCCGATGGGACCTACGAGCAGTACTTC. This gives the protein CASSPADGTYEQYF.

This chain connects TRBV9 to TRBJ2-5; 9 bases align to TRBD1. Germline CDR1 and CDR2: SGDLS and YYNGEE. After removal of 4 bases from V and 4 bases from J, the junction contained 14 bases not matched to a gene. This CDR3 is built from 17 residues. In DNA, the CDR3 is TGTGCCAGCAGCCGAGGGCCGGGACAGGGAGTCCCAGAGACCCAGTACTTC. Translation: CASSRGPGQGVPETQYF.

This clone came up a few times. The chain couples TRBV29-1 to TRBJ2-3; D not resolved. Germline lookup yields CDR1 SQVTM and CDR2 ANQGSEA. The CDR3 loop spans 10 amino acids. The DNA of the CDR3 is TGCTGGGCTGGCACAGATACGCAGTATTTT. Residues: CWAGTDTQYF.

The chain uses TRBV29-1 and TRBJ1-5, with 8 bases that match TRBD1. Germline values: CDR1 SQVTM, CDR2 ANQGSEA. The V and J ends lost 4 bases and 3 bases, in that order; junction bases with no gene match: 2. The length of the CDR3 is 13 residues. DNA of the CDR3: TGCAGCGTTGCGACAGGGGCCAATCAGCCCCAGCATTTT. Its protein product is CSVATGANQPQHF.

CDR3 in amino acids: CSGRQGADGYTF. Written as DNA, the CDR3 is TGCAGCGGGCGACAGGGGGCCGATGGCTACACCTTC. The V gene is TRBV29-1, the J gene TRBJ1-2, with TRBD1 identical over 10 bases. The germline CDR1 and CDR2 sequences are SQVTM and ANQGSEA. Trimming took 7 bases from V and 6 from J; bases not matched to a gene: 5. This CDR3 contains 12 residues.